This is a list of T cell receptor beta chains from one sample in a study of CD8+CD57+ T cells in acquired aplastic anemia. A single record per CDR3 protein comes from TCRdb applying MiXCR to the reads. This sample has under 200,000 distinct CDR3 sequences, with 40% to 50% found just once. The sample was sorted CD4+, CD8+, or CD8+CD57+ T cells (not recorded which) from PBMCs. The receptors were sampled from a human donor with aplastic anemia. The CDR3 runs from the conserved cysteine through the conserved F or W.

TRBV2	TRBJ2-2	CASRGDNTGELFF
TRBV29-1	TRBJ1-5	CSTGEQGSQPQHF
TRBV27	TRBJ2-7	CASGTGGQLEQYF
TRBV5-1	TRBJ2-3	CASSLRYASTDTQYF
TRBV20-1	TRBJ2-1	CSASPGLAGANEQFF
TRBV13	TRBJ2-5	CASGQGAGVETQYF
TRBV30	TRBJ2-7	CAWGMLAGANYEQYF
TRBV19	TRBJ1-1	CATRGEFSKDFF
TRBV5-6	TRBJ2-1	CASSLKSGQWLF
TRBV11-2	TRBJ2-5	CASSFWDREGQETQYF
TRBV2	TRBJ1-1	CASGDRNTEAFF
TRBV9	TRBJ2-1	CASSLPHPGLSNEQFF
TRBV10-3	TRBJ1-4	CAISDPGQVNEKLFF
TRBV7-8	TRBJ2-7	CASSLGIAYEQYF
TRBV11-2	TRBJ2-3	CASSLRGSRADTQYF
TRBV5-5	TRBJ1-2	CASSVSGSDYGYTF
TRBV15	TRBJ2-1	CAASRGSGWEFEQFF
TRBV7-9	TRBJ2-7	CASGGRGEQYF
TRBV7-2	TRBJ2-1	CASRRGLAGENEQFF
TRBV24-1	TRBJ2-2	CATSGLGNTGELFF
TRBV10-3	TRBJ2-2	CAVFRDANTGELFF
TRBV7-3	TRBJ2-7	CASSLRDRDEQYF
TRBV28	TRBJ2-1	CASTGTGSTYNEQFF
TRBV7-2	TRBJ1-5	CASSVHRDQPQHF
TRBV29-1	TRBJ2-1	CSVARRDSGEQFF
TRBV4-2	TRBJ2-5	CASSNMAGTSGQETQYF
TRBV7-3	TRBJ2-3	CASSLLGEGPDTQYF
TRBV24-1	TRBJ2-1	CATSDSDRTTSNEQFF